These 29 T cell receptor beta chains were all obtained from the same sample, sequenced in a study of CD8 T cells in ankylosing spondylitis. MiXCR was run by TCRdb on the 5' RACE reads, yielding one entry per CDR3 protein. Counted here are more than 250,000 distinct CDR3 sequences, 11% occurring once; the ten biggest clones make up roughly 9%. The sample was blood, either unsorted or a sorted T cell fraction (not recorded which). The receptors were sampled from a female donor with ankylosing spondylitis or in good health (not recorded which).

This clonotype was counted ten times or more. The chain carries TRBV4-1 and TRBJ2-3; D is uncertain. The CDR3 is 17 amino acids. Trimming stripped 0 bases from V and 0 bases from J, with 13 bases between. Germline V lookup: CDR1 MGHRA, CDR2 YSYEKL. The CDR3 coding sequence is TGCGCCAGCAGCCAAGACCCGCCCAGCGTGAGCACAGATACGCAGTATTTT. Protein sequence: CASSQDPPSVSTDTQYF.

This clonotype was recorded at least ten times. The V and J genes are TRBV11-2 and TRBJ2-1; 7 bases are shared with TRBD2. The CDR3 loop spans 17 amino acids. V lost 1 base, J lost 3 bases, and 9 bases stayed unmatched. Germline V gene sequence: CDR1 SGHAT, CDR2 FQNNGV. As DNA, the CDR3 is TGTGCCAGCAGCTTAGTTGCTAGCGGAGAACTCTACAATGAGCAGTTCTTC. It codes for CASSLVASGELYNEQFF.

This clonotype was detected many times. V is TRBV10-3 and J is TRBJ2-7, with TRBD1 matching over 8 bases. The germline CDR1 and CDR2 sequences are ENHRY and SYGVKD. V shed 2 bases and J 2 bases; nucleotides not matched to a gene: 5. The CDR3 has 15 residues. The CDR3 bases are TGTGCCATCAGTGAGGACAGGGGCGCAGCCTACGAGCAGTACTTC. Translating it yields CAISEDRGAAYEQYF.

The chain links TRBV3-1 to TRBJ2-5, with 7 bases that match TRBD2. The CDR3 is 15 residues long. J gave up 7 bases and V 4 bases, and 12 bases lay outside the gene matches. From germline, CDR1 is LGHDT and CDR2 YNNKEL (reference sequence). The CDR3 DNA follows: TGTGCCAGCAGCCTTCTCGGGACTACTCTAGGGACCCAGTACTTC. Protein: CASSLLGTTLGTQYF.

This clonotype was seen at least ten times. The chain employs TRBV9 and TRBJ1-6; possible D gene TRBD1, 5 bases. There are 14 residues in the CDR3. V lost 4 bases and J lost 5, with 10 bases in between. Germline V gene lookup returns CDR1 SGDLS and CDR2 YYNGEE. CDR3 DNA sequence: TGTGCCAGCAGCCCGGGACGAGATAATTCACCCCTCCACTTT. Encoded protein: CASSPGRDNSPLHF.

This clonotype was recorded many times. The V and J genes are TRBV20-1 and TRBJ2-1, with 8 bases matching TRBD2. V lost 5 bases to trimming and J lost 4 bases; unmatched junction nucleotides: 1. The CDR3 has 12 residues. The V gene's germline CDR1 is DFQATT and CDR2 SNEGSKA (reference sequence). For the CDR3, the DNA is TGCAGTGCTTCTAGCGGGTACAATGAGCAGTTCTTC. Translating gives CSASSGYNEQFF.

This clonotype has ten or more counts. The chain combines TRBV6-2 or TRBV6-3 with TRBJ1-5, with D hard to call. Germline CDR1 and CDR2: MNHEY and SVGEGT. The CDR3 totals 13 residues. Trimming stripped 1 base from V and 3 bases from J, with 4 bases between. CDR3 amino acids: CASSYYPNQPQHF. The CDR3 DNA reads TGTGCCAGCAGTTACTATCCCAATCAGCCCCAGCATTTT.

This clonotype was seen ten or more times. The chain uses TRBV20-1 and TRBJ1-6, with D hard to call. The V end lost 0 bases, the J end lost 7 bases, and 13 bases lay between the germline ends. The CDR3 extends over 15 amino acids. Germline CDR1 DFQATT, CDR2 SNEGSKA (reference sequence). For the CDR3, the DNA is TGCAGTGCTAGAGACCCTTCCCGAAGAAATTCACCCCTCCACTTT. Protein sequence: CSARDPSRRNSPLHF.

The rearrangement uses TRBV7-3 and TRBJ1-5; D ambiguous. Germline values: CDR1 SGHTA, CDR2 FQGTGA. Trimming took off 3 bases at V and 3 bases at J, with 6 bases between the two ends. The CDR3 runs 13 residues. The CDR3 DNA reads TGTGCCAGCAGCTTGAACTTCAATCAGCCCCAGCATTTT. It translates to CASSLNFNQPQHF.

This clonotype was seen a few times. The rearrangement joins TRBV20-1 to TRBJ2-1, with a possible D match to TRBD1 (5 bases). Germline CDR1 and CDR2: DFQATT and SNEGSKA (reference sequence). Between the trimmed V and J ends, which lost 6 bases and 7 bases, there was a span of 16 bases. The CDR3 contains 13 residues. The CDR3 DNA sequence: TGCAGTGCCCCCTGGGGCTTTAGGAATGAGCAGTTCTTC. This sequence encodes CSAPWGFRNEQFF.

This clonotype was recorded many times. J is TRBJ2-7 and V is TRBV20-1, with 7 nucleotides matching TRBD2. The V segment lost 5 bases and the J segment 1 base; nucleotides outside the gene matches: 5. Looked up from germline, CDR1 is DFQATT and CDR2 is SNEGSKA (reference sequence). This CDR3 spans 13 amino acids. CDR3 loop: CSAEKRGSYEQYF. The CDR3, as DNA: TGCAGTGCTGAGAAGCGGGGTTCCTACGAGCAGTACTTC.

This clonotype was detected only a few times. CDR3 nucleotides: TGTGCCAGCAGTTACTTTCTAGCGGGAGAACTAGAAGAGACCCAGTACTTC. As protein: CASSYFLAGELEETQYF. The chain joins TRBV6-5 to TRBJ2-5; 10 bases are shared with TRBD2. The CDR3 has 17 residues. J lost 3 bases, V lost 1 base, and 8 bases had no gene match. Germline V lookup: CDR1 MNHEY, CDR2 SVGAGI.

In its sample, this clonotype was seen a few times. This chain joins TRBV6-1 and TRBJ1-2; 8 positions match TRBD1. Looked up from germline, CDR1 is MNHNS and CDR2 is SASEGT. The CDR3 has 15 amino acids. V lost 0 bases and J lost 4; bases outside the gene matches: 4. In DNA form, the CDR3 reads TGTGCCAGCAGTGAAGCGCCAGGACAGGGCTATGGCTACACCTTC. Translating gives CASSEAPGQGYGYTF.

In this sample, this clonotype turned up many times. The chain links TRBV20-1 to TRBJ2-5; 9 bases line up with TRBD2. The CDR3 covers 14 residues. V was clipped by 5 bases and J by 4 bases; unmatched bases: 8. Germline V gene sequence: CDR1 DFQATT, CDR2 SNEGSKA (reference sequence). The CDR3 DNA is TGCAGTGCTGGTAGCGGGAGTATCCGAGAGACCCAGTACTTC. Protein sequence: CSAGSGSIRETQYF.

The J gene is TRBJ1-5, the V gene TRBV6-2 or TRBV6-3; the D is unclear. The CDR3 totals 12 residues. In germline, CDR1 is MNHEY, CDR2 SVGEGT. The V end lost 10 bases, the J end lost 10 bases, and 17 bases lay between the germline ends. The CDR3 region is CATNTVGSPQHF. The CDR3 DNA reads TGTGCCACCAACACGGTGGGCTCTCCCCAGCATTTT.

This clonotype was detected only a few times. The chain joins TRBV29-1 to TRBJ2-3, with D possibly TRBD2 on 5 matching bases. V dropped 5 bases and J dropped 4 bases, with 16 bases sitting between them. CDR1 SQVTM and CDR2 ANQGSEA come from the germline V gene. There are 14 residues in the CDR3. The CDR3 DNA sequence: TGCAGCGTTTTCCCCGAGGGAGTTCCAGATACGCAGTATTTT. This translates into CSVFPEGVPDTQYF.

This clonotype has a handful of counts. The CDR3 nucleotides read TGTGCCAGCAGTGCGGGAGGACAGGGCCGCAACGAGCAGTACTTC. Protein sequence: CASSAGGQGRNEQYF. V gene TRBV6-1 combines with J gene TRBJ2-7, with D perhaps TRBD1 (8 bases). V dropped 4 bases and J dropped 5 bases, with 18 bases sitting between them. The germline gives CDR1 MNHNS, CDR2 SASEGT. The CDR3 is 15 amino acids.

There are many counts of this clonotype. The chain links TRBV29-1 to TRBJ2-3; 7 nucleotides line up with TRBD1. Unmatched junction bases numbered 1, after V lost 7 bases and J lost 3 bases. Germline V gene sequence: CDR1 SQVTM, CDR2 ANQGSEA. This CDR3 comprises 11 residues. The CDR3 region has the DNA TGCAGCGGACAGGGAACAGATACGCAGTATTTT. This codes for CSGQGTDTQYF.

This clonotype was counted a few times. V gene TRBV5-1 combines with J gene TRBJ2-5; D perhaps matches TRBD2 (6 bases). Trimming removed 0 bases from V and 4 bases from J, with 10 bases in between. This CDR3 is built from 14 residues. CDR1 is SGHRS, CDR2 YFSETQ, per germline. CDR3 region: CASSLVRGGETQYF. The CDR3 DNA reads TGCGCCAGCAGCTTGGTACGGGGAGGAGAGACCCAGTACTTC.

The chain has TRBV5-1 and TRBJ2-1, with 14 positions matching TRBD2. Germline-derived CDR1 and CDR2 are SGHRS and YFSETQ. CDR3 size: 14 residues. J gave up 5 bases and V 6 bases, and 1 base lay outside the gene matches. Written as DNA, the CDR3 is TGCGCCAGCAAGACTAGCGGGAGGGACAATGAGCAGTTCTTC. It translates to CASKTSGRDNEQFF. Combining the CDR3 with reference TRBV5-1 and TRBJ2-1 gives the whole variable domain KAGVTQTPRYLIKTRGQQVTLSCSPISGHRSVSWYQQTPGQGLQFLFEYFSETQRNKGNFPGRFSGRQFSNSRSEMNVSTLELGDSALYLCASKTSGRDNEQFFGPGTRLTVL.

This clonotype was counted ten times or more. The chain uses TRBV12-3 or TRBV12-4 and TRBJ1-5; TRBD1 might be the D (5 bases). The CDR3 runs 14 residues. Trimming took off 6 bases at V and 0 bases at J, with 9 bases between the two ends. CDR3: CASRTEYSNQPQHF. The CDR3 DNA reads TGTGCCAGCAGGACAGAATATAGCAATCAGCCCCAGCATTTT.

This clonotype has at least ten counts. One end of the junction does not line up with germline, which may come from a read error. CDR3 sequence reads: CASSRTGLSAANVLTF. The CDR3 DNA sequence: TGTGCCAGCAGTCGGACAGGGCTATCTGCGGCCAACGTCCTGACTTTC. The chain carries TRBV27 and TRBJ2-6; 8 nucleotides line up with TRBD1. Germline V gene lookup returns CDR1 MNHEY and CDR2 SMNVEV (reference sequence). The CDR3 consists of 16 residues.

The chain couples TRBV5-1 to TRBJ2-2; D is uncertain. Germline CDR1 SGHRS, CDR2 YFSETQ. Trimming cost V 0 bases and J 0 bases, with 9 bases left between them. The CDR3 runs 16 residues. The CDR3 DNA reads as TGCGCCAGCAGCTTGGTGACGGGCCCGAACACCGGGGAGCTGTTTTTT. It codes for CASSLVTGPNTGELFF.

This clonotype was counted ten times or more. The CDR3 loop is CASSRDRLYEQYF. In DNA, the CDR3 is TGTGCCAGCTCACGGGACAGGTTGTACGAGCAGTACTTC. V gene TRBV18 combines with J gene TRBJ2-7, with 8 bases fitting TRBD1. The V gene end was trimmed by 4 bases and the J gene end by 4 bases; junction bases not matched to a gene: 3. Germline V gene sequence: CDR1 KGHSH, CDR2 LQKENI. The CDR3 is 13 residues long.

This clonotype was counted many times. This chain uses TRBV20-1 with TRBJ1-1; D is unresolved. Germline loops: CDR1 DFQATT, CDR2 SNEGSKA (reference sequence). V dropped 7 bases and J dropped 1 base, with 10 bases sitting between them. The CDR3 runs to 12 residues. CDR3 nucleotides: TGCAGTGTCATCTGGAGGAACACTGAAGCTTTCTTT. Encoded protein: CSVIWRNTEAFF.

This clonotype was observed a few times. The chain combines TRBV20-1 with TRBJ2-1; 9 bases map to TRBD2. Germline V gene sequence: CDR1 DFQATT, CDR2 SNEGSKA (reference sequence). The CDR3 spans 16 residues. V trimming: 0 bases; J trimming: 4 bases; junction bases outside the gene matches: 7. The CDR3 nucleotides read TGCAGTGCTAGAGACGCCGGACTAGCGATGTACAATGAGCAGTTCTTC. It specifies CSARDAGLAMYNEQFF.

This clonotype was recorded a few times. V is TRBV28 and J is TRBJ2-7; 10 bases agree with TRBD1. This CDR3 region has 12 residues. Germline-derived CDR1 and CDR2 are MDHEN and SYDVKM. V shed 8 bases, J shed 6 bases, and the junction held 4 bases outside the gene matches. The CDR3, as DNA: TGTGCCAGCGGACAGGGGGTGGGCGAGCAGTACTTC. Its protein is CASGQGVGEQYF.

This clonotype was found a few times. This rearrangement joins TRBV20-1 to TRBJ2-7; 7 bases are shared with TRBD1. Germline CDR1 reads DFQATT; CDR2 reads SNEGSKA (reference sequence). The V and J ends lost 6 bases and 1 base, in that order; junction bases with no gene match: 9. The CDR3 covers 14 residues. CDR3 coding DNA: TGCAGTGCCTCCGGGACAGCCTATTCCTACGAGCAGTACTTC. This sequence encodes CSASGTAYSYEQYF.

This clonotype has at least ten counts. The V and J genes are TRBV20-1 and TRBJ2-3, with 8 positions matching TRBD2. Trimming removed 3 bases from V and 1 base from J; junction bases left unmatched: 6. Germline V gene data show CDR1 as DFQATT and CDR2 as SNEGSKA (reference sequence). The CDR3 runs to 15 residues. The CDR3 loop reads CSASRGGPGTDTQYF. Written as DNA, the CDR3 is TGCAGTGCTAGCCGCGGGGGGCCAGGCACAGATACGCAGTATTTT.